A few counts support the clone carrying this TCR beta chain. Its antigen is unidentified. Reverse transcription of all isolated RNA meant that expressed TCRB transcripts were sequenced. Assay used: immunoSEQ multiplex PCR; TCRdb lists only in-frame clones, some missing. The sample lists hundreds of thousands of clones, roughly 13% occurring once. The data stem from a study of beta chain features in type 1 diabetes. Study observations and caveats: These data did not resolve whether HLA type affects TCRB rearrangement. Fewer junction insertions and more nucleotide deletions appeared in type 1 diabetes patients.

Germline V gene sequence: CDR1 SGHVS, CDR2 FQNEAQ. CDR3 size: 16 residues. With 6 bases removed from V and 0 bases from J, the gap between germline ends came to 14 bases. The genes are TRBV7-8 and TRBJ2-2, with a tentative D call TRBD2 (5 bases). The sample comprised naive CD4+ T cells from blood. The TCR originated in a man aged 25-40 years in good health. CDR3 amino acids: CASRAQKEANTGELFF. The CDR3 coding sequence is TGTGCCAGCAGGGCGCAGAAGGAGGCGAACACCGGGGAGCTGTTTTTT. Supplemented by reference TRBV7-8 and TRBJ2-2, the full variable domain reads GAGVSQSPRYKVAKRGQDVALRCDPISGHVSLFWYQQALGQGPEFLTYFQNEAQLDKSGLPSDRFFAERPEGSVSTLKIQRTQQEDSAVYLCASRAQKEANTGELFFGEGSRLTVL.